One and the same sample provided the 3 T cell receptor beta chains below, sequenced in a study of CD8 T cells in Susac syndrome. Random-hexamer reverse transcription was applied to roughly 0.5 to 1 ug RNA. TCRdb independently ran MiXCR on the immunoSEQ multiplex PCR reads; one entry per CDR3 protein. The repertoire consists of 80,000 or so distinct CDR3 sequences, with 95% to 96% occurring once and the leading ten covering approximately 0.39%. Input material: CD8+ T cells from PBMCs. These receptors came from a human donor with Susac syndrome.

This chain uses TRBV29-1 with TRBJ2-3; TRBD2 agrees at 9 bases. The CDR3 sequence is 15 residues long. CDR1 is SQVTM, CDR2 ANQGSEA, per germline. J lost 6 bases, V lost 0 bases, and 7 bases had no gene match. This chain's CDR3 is CSVEDSGGPADTQYF. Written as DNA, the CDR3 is TGCAGCGTTGAAGATAGCGGGGGCCCCGCGGATACGCAGTATTTT.

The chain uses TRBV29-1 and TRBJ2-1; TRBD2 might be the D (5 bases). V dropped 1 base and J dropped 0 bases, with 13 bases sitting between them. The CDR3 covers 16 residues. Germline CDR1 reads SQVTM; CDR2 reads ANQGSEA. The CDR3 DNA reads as TGCAGCGTTGAAGGGGGAGAGGTGAGCTCCTACAATGAGCAGTTCTTC. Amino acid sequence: CSVEGGEVSSYNEQFF.

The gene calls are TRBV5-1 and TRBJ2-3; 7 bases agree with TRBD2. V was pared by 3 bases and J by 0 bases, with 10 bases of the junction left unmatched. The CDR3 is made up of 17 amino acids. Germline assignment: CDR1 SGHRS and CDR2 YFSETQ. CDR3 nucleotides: TGCGCCAGCAGCTCCTGGACTAGTTTTTCTAGCACAGATACGCAGTATTTT. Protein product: CASSSWTSFSSTDTQYF. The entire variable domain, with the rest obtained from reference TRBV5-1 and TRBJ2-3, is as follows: KAGVTQTPRYLIKTRGQQVTLSCSPISGHRSVSWYQQTPGQGLQFLFEYFSETQRNKGNFPGRFSGRQFSNSRSEMNVSTLELGDSALYLCASSSWTSFSSTDTQYFGPGTRLTVL.